This T cell receptor (beta chain) was documented in a study of identical twins (dated by TCRdb to 2016 to 2017). Study-level background: TCR alpha and beta repertoires from monozygotic twins, unrelated adults of various ages and cord blood were deep-sequenced to test whether fetal clonotypes persist. Replicate twin experiments were performed at different times using different library preparation protocols to rule out contamination. Results and caveats for the whole study, not just this receptor: Because the same donors could not be followed over many years, conclusions were based on cross-sectional statistical analysis. Zero-insertion analyses could be partly confounded by invariant T cells such as MAIT and iNKT, though diverse VJ usage argued against such confounding for most clonotypes. A weaker excess of twin sharing was found in beta out-of-frame sequences because the signal-to-noise ratio was lowered by fewer shared sequences. Out-of-frame TCR alpha sharing in monozygotic twins was systematically underestimated by recombination models, whereas sharing between unrelated individuals was in agreement with the recombination models. Compared with coincidental sharing between unrelated individuals, out-of-frame TCR alpha sequences shared between twins showed an excess of sequences with low generation probability. Abundant cord blood beta clonotypes carried fewer insertions; young adult naive repertoires showed a weaker similar trend, while memory repertoires showed none.

Every donor was a healthy Caucasian. Miltenyi CD45RO+ enrichment and human naive T-cell isolation kits were used to isolate memory (CD45RO+) and naive T cells from PBMC. CDR1 and CDR2, per the germline V gene, are MNHNS and SASEGT. The CDR3 goes from the cysteine to the phenylalanine over 15 residues. Only the CDR3 portion is preserved as DNA: 45 bases, with reading frame beginning at the first base. From V the trimming removes 11 bases and from J it removes 0 bases, while the gene matches leave 8 bases of the junction unaccounted for. This clonotype was found a few times. The antigen it recognizes is unknown. Base qualities are not recorded, but no much larger clone differs from it by a single base. Library method: 5' RACE. Data came from an Illumina HiSeq 2000. A universal primer binding site was introduced by template switching, and a unique molecular identifier was present in the final cDNA, enabling accurate counting of TCR cDNA molecules. Specific primers in the conserved constant-segment region were used to synthesize first-strand cDNA for TCR alpha and beta chains. Each cDNA library was double barcoded, with a SMART-Mk sample barcode plus Illumina barcodes, to control for contamination. TruSeq adapter sequences along with Illumina sample barcodes were introduced in two successive PCR steps. The Illumina HiSeq platform was used with custom primers to sequence TCR alpha and beta cDNA libraries. Processing in the source paper ran as follows. MiGEC was used to process raw reads and extract unique molecular identifiers, and MiXCR was used to find CDR3 positions. Recombination models were inferred per individual with the repgenHMM and IGoR tools using an EM algorithm. Shared clonotype analysis was performed with the tcR package in R, normalizing sharing by the product of cloneset sizes. To study raw recombination without the effects of thymic and clonal selection, out-of-frame nonproductive sequences were analyzed. The public reads were reanalyzed by TCRdb: fastp trimming at Q25, MiXCR alignment, in-frame beta chains only. Rows with one shared CDR3 protein collapse into an entry with the most common genes and DNA. The V and J calls and clone size are TCRdb's, not the authors'. Counted in this sample were roughly 260,000 distinct CDR3 sequences; about 14% of them appeared once. The ten largest clones capture under 9.5% of the sample.

Sequenced material: memory (CD45RO+) T cells sorted from blood. According to the study, the label for this sample's cell subset or site signals: CD45RO+ enriched T cells. The clonotype comes from a woman aged 18-29 years in good health. The rearranged segments are TRBV6-1 and TRBJ1-4; TRBD1 aligns with 8 central bases. This receptor carries the CDR3 CAVRGTGATNEKLFF. The bases read TGTGCCGTTAGGGGGACAGGTGCAACTAATGAAAAACTGTTTTTT.